The 14 T cell receptor beta chains below were found in one sample sequenced in a study of T cells in Graves' hyperthyroidism and ophthalmopathy. Using RNA transcripts as the source, TCR beta CDR3 regions were amplified. HTBI primers were the set used in a first-round RT-PCR of the TCR CDR3. TCRdb used MiXCR to reprocess the multiplex PCR reads, holding one entry per CDR3 protein. The sample has around 450,000 distinct CDR3 sequences, 15% to 18% seen once; the top ten hold 7.7%. Material: blood. The receptors stem from a woman younger than 30 with Graves' hyperthyroidism.

A few counts support this clonotype. CDR3: CASAGAGGFNQPQHF. CDR3 DNA: TGTGCCAGCGCGGGCGCAGGGGGGTTCAATCAGCCCCAGCATTTT. The J gene is TRBJ1-5, the V gene TRBV12-3 or TRBV12-4; TRBD1 matches at 7 bases. Germline trimming cut 8 bases from V and 3 bases from J; bases unmatched to any gene: 10. CDR3 length equals 15 residues.

The chain links TRBV7-2 to TRBJ2-7; TRBD2 matches 14 bases. Looked up from germline, CDR1 is SGHTA and CDR2 is FQGNSA. The CDR3 is 16 residues long. V trimming: 5 bases; J trimming: 6 bases; junction bases outside the gene matches: 9. For the CDR3, the DNA is TGTGCCAGCAGCCGAATGGGCGGGACTAGCGGGAGCGAGCAGTACTTC. Translated, it gives CASSRMGGTSGSEQYF.

The chain has TRBV9 and TRBJ2-1; 13 nucleotides agree with TRBD2. The V and J ends lost 7 bases and 5 bases, in that order; junction bases with no gene match: 15. This CDR3 has 18 amino acids. CDR1 is SGDLS, CDR2 YYNGEE, per germline. CDR3 sequence: CASSWGRGTSGVHNEQFF. CDR3 DNA sequence: TGTGCCAGCTCATGGGGGAGGGGGACTAGCGGGGTGCACAATGAGCAGTTCTTC.

This clonotype occurred once. This chain connects TRBV5-6 to TRBJ1-3; D is ambiguous. The germline V gene has CDR1 SGHDT and CDR2 YYEEEE. The CDR3 is 16 residues long. The V end was cut by 0 bases, the J end by 0 bases, with 10 bases between. The CDR3 nucleotides are TGTGCCAGCAGCTTGGTTACTGCTAGCTCTGGAAACACCATATATTTT. Its translation: CASSLVTASSGNTIYF.

This clonotype turned up a few times. The chain is built from TRBV2 and TRBJ2-2; perhaps TRBD2 as D (6 bases). From germline, CDR1 is SNHLY and CDR2 FYNNEI. V lost 9 bases, J lost 6 bases, and 17 bases lay in between. The CDR3 is made up of 14 amino acids. As DNA, the CDR3 is TGTGCCAGGGGCCGGTCCGGAGGGGCCGGGGAGCTGTTTTTT. This codes for CARGRSGGAGELFF.

The chain links TRBV24-1 to TRBJ2-1; 10 bases are a match to TRBD1. The CDR3 runs 16 residues. Unmatched junction bases numbered 2, after V lost 1 base and J lost 3 bases. CDR1 and CDR2 (germline): KGHDR, SFDVKD. In DNA form, the CDR3 reads TGTGCCACCAGTGATTTCGGACAGGGGGGCTACAATGAGCAGTTCTTC. Encoded protein: CATSDFGQGGYNEQFF.

This clonotype was found many times. The rearrangement uses TRBV2 and TRBJ2-5; possibly TRBD1 or TRBD2 for D (6 bases each). Trimming stripped 3 bases from V and 4 bases from J, with 15 bases between. The CDR3 length is 15 residues. Germline V CDR1 and CDR2: SNHLY, FYNNEI. The DNA of the CDR3 is TGTGCCAGCAGTGAGGGGGGCATACGAAGAGAGACCCAGTACTTC. Protein sequence: CASSEGGIRRETQYF. Full variable domain (outside the CDR3, taken from reference TRBV2 and TRBJ2-5): EPEVTQTPSHQVTQMGQEVILRCVPISNHLYFYWYRQILGQKVEFLVSFYNNEISEKSEIFDDQFSVERPDGSNFTLKIRSTKLEDSAMYFCASSEGGIRRETQYFGPGTRLLVL.

The CDR3 region has the DNA TGTGCCAGCAGCTTAAGTCGGGCGGGAGGGCCAAGGGCCGGGGAGCTGTTTTTT. Translating gives CASSLSRAGGPRAGELFF. J is TRBJ2-2 and V is TRBV7-8, with 9 nucleotides matching TRBD2. V lost 2 bases to trimming and J lost 6 bases; unmatched junction nucleotides: 13. The CDR3 runs to 18 residues. Germline-derived CDR1 and CDR2 are SGHVS and FQNEAQ. The full variable domain, its missing parts supplied by reference TRBV7-8 and TRBJ2-2, is GAGVSQSPRYKVAKRGQDVALRCDPISGHVSLFWYQQALGQGPEFLTYFQNEAQLDKSGLPSDRFFAERPEGSVSTLKIQRTQQEDSAVYLCASSLSRAGGPRAGELFFGEGSRLTVL.

Details on this clonotype: Sequence at one end of the junction differs from germline and may be a read error. The chain carries TRBV6-8 and TRBJ2-4, with D possibly being TRBD2 (5 bases). From germline, CDR1 is MNHGY and CDR2 SAAAGT. The CDR3 is 14 residues long. This CDR3 reads CVSGTYPAKNIQYF. The CDR3 region has the DNA TGTGTCAGCGGCACGTACCCAGCCAAAAACATTCAGTACTTC.

The chain couples TRBV3-1 to TRBJ2-7; TRBD2 matches at 10 bases. The CDR3 has 15 amino acids. CDR1 and CDR2 (germline): LGHDT, YNNKEL (reference sequence). Losses at the gene ends were 4 bases for V and 4 bases for J; bases not matched to a gene: 7. The DNA for the CDR3 is TGTGCCAGCAGCCCAGAAGCGGGGGGGCTGTACGAGCAGTACTTC. As protein: CASSPEAGGLYEQYF.

The genes are TRBV9 and TRBJ2-7; D is unclear. The CDR3 runs to 14 residues. CDR1 is SGDLS and CDR2 is YYNGEE in the germline V gene. V lost 2 bases, J lost 1 base, and 10 bases lay in between. The CDR3 bases are TGTGCCAGCAGCGTTGAGGTGGCTTCCTACGAGCAGTACTTC. This sequence encodes CASSVEVASYEQYF.

The chain links TRBV7-3 to TRBJ2-3, with a possible D match to TRBD2 (6 bases). V was cut by 1 base and J by 1 base, with 9 bases left in between. This CDR3 is 15 amino acids long. Germline CDR1 reads SGHTA; CDR2 reads FQGTGA. The DNA for the CDR3 is TGTGCCAGCAGCTTAATTGGCGGGGGCACAGATACGCAGTATTTT. It is translated as CASSLIGGGTDTQYF.

Ten or more counts support this clonotype. V and J are TRBV18 and TRBJ1-5; no definite D call. The CDR3 sequence is 14 residues long. Germline CDR1 and CDR2: KGHSH and LQKENI. The V and J ends lost 6 bases and 5 bases respectively, with 14 bases between them. The DNA for the CDR3 is TGTGCCAGCTCCGAAGAGCCTTCTTATCAGCCCCAGCATTTT. Its translation is CASSEEPSYQPQHF.

This clonotype was seen many times. The chain joins TRBV5-1 to TRBJ1-2; 7 positions match TRBD1. Unmatched junction bases numbered 9, after V lost 7 bases and J lost 6 bases. CDR3 length: 13 residues. In germline, CDR1 is SGHRS, CDR2 YFSETQ. CDR3 in amino acids: CASWGTEEDGYTF. In nucleotides, the CDR3 is TGCGCCAGCTGGGGGACAGAGGAGGATGGCTACACCTTC. Combining the CDR3 with reference TRBV5-1 and TRBJ1-2 gives the whole variable domain KAGVTQTPRYLIKTRGQQVTLSCSPISGHRSVSWYQQTPGQGLQFLFEYFSETQRNKGNFPGRFSGRQFSNSRSEMNVSTLELGDSALYLCASWGTEEDGYTFGSGTRLTVV.